This TCR beta chain was identified in a study of blood T cells in healthy people across ages. The study, taken as a whole, reports: When set beside aged donors, long-lived donors presented more naive CD4+ cells and higher diversity. Bulk PBMC profiling left naive and antigen-experienced comparisons inconclusive.

A second PCR of roughly 7 to 11 cycles used a sample-barcoded 5' primer and a J-beta primer mix. One entry per CDR3 protein results from TCRdb running MiXCR on the 5' RACE reads. The sample contains fewer than 1.5 million distinct CDR3 sequences, approximately 42% of which appear only once. A remark on this clonotype: Antigen specificity is unknown.

The CDR3 sequence is 16 residues long. Germline V gene sequence: CDR1 DFQATT, CDR2 SNEGSKA (reference sequence). The V and J ends lost 4 bases and 1 base, in that order; junction bases with no gene match: 12. This sequence joins TRBV20-1 and TRBJ2-5; 7 bases line up with TRBD2. The sample consisted of blood. The receptor's source is a woman aged 18-35 years in good health. The CDR3 here is CSANDGASGRQETQYF. CDR3 coding DNA: TGCAGTGCTAACGATGGGGCTAGCGGACGCCAAGAGACCCAGTACTTC.